The subject of this entry is one T cell receptor (beta chain). Its antigen is as yet unknown. This entry comes from a study of cytomegalovirus exposure and HLA in healthy donors. Points from the study as a whole: A later analysis linked a missense DCLRE1C variant to TCR beta V- and J-gene trimming. 15,000 to 20,000 TCR beta sequences were associated with HLA alleles at 0.05 false discovery rate in a later analysis.

V lost 7 bases and J 6 bases, leaving 13 bases between the germline ends. The CDR3 sequence is 13 residues long. Germline lookup yields CDR1 LGHNT and CDR2 FRNRAP. The primer mix had 60 Vbeta and 13 Jbeta primers. As originally analysed: An analysis performed later counted 60 million to 90 million unique TCR beta chains (approximately 11 million of them shared). Using immunoSEQ multiplex PCR, the repertoire was profiled, and TCRdb retains in-frame clones only, with some absent. The V and J calls and clone size come from that table; D and trimming were worked out from the DNA. The table shows approximately 190,000 clones, with approximately 84% occurring only once.

The sample consisted of PBMCs. The chain links TRBV12-5 to TRBJ1-5, with D possibly being TRBD1 (5 bases). The TCR comes from a man aged 45-65 years in good health and CMV-seronegative. Here the CDR3 DNA reads TGTGCTAGTGCCAATGGGGGGTTTCAGCCCCAGCATTTT. Amino acid sequence: CASANGGFQPQHF.